This TCR beta chain was sequenced during a study of human T cells and chemical hapten exposure. Study context: Sensitizing treatment utilized 2% DPC over an approximately 2 cm by approximately 2 cm portion of upper inner arm skin.

Time point denoted: patch test 2, 6 weeks after DPC sensitization. Treatment indicated: therapeutic diphenylcyclopropenone sensitization with weekly scalp DPC. MiXCR, applied by TCRdb to the RACE reads, yields one record per CDR3 protein. The sample contains 95,000 or so distinct CDR3 sequences, over 9.5% of which appear only once. The CDR3 sequence is 16 residues long. Germline V gene data show CDR1 as SGHTA and CDR2 as FQGNSA. The germline V and J ends were trimmed by 3 bases and 5 bases, with 18 bases remaining between them. The chain combines TRBV7-2 with TRBJ2-3, with D perhaps TRBD2 (5 bases). The receptor comes from a middle-aged woman with alopecia areata. Some clones in this sample may be carry-over from other donors' samples. The sample was whole blood, taken in connection with sensitization to the hapten diphenylcyclopropenone (DPC). CDR3 loop: CASSLSLLGAGDTQYF. CDR3 nucleotide sequence: TGTGCCAGCAGCTTGTCGTTGTTGGGAGCTGGAGATACGCAGTATTTT.